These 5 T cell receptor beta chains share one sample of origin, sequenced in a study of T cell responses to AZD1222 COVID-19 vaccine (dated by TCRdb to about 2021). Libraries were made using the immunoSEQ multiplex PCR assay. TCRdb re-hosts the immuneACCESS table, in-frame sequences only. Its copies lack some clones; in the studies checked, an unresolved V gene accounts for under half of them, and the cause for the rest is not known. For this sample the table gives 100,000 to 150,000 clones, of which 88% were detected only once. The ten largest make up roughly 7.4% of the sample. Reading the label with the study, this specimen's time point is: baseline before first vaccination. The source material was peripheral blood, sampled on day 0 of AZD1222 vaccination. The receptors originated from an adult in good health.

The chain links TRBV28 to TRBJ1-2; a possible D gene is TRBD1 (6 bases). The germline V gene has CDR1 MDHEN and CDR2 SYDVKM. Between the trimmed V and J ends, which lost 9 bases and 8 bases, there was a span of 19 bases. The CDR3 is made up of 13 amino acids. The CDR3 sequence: CASHAQGDGGYTF. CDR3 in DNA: TGTGCCAGTCACGCACAGGGAGACGGGGGCTACACCTTC.

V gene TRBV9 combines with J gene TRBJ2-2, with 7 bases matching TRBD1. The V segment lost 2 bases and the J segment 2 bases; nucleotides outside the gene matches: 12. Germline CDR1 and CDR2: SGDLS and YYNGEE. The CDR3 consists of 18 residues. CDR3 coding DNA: TGTGCCAGCAGCGTCTTTGCGTCCGGGACAGTAAACACCGGGGAGCTGTTTTTT. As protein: CASSVFASGTVNTGELFF.

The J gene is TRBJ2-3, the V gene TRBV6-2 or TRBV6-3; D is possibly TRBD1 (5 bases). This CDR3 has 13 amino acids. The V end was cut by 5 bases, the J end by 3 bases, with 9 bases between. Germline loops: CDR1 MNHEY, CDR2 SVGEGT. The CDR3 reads CASSRQITDTQYF. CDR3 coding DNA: TGTGCCAGCAGTCGACAGATTACAGATACGCAGTATTTT.

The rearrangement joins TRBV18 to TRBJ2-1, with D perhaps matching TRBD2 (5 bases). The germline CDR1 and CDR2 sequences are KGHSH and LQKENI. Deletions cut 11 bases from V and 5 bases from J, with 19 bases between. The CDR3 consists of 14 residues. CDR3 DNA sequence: TGTGCCGAAAAGGAGGTACGTTCTAACAATGAGCAGTTCTTC. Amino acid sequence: CAEKEVRSNNEQFF.

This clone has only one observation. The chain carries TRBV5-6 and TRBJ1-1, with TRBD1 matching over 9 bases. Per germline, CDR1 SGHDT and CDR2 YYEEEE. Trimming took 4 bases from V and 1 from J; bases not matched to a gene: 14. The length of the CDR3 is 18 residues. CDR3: CASSEGDRVGSGNTEAFF. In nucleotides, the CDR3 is TGTGCCAGCAGCGAAGGGGACAGGGTCGGGAGTGGGAACACTGAAGCTTTCTTT.